This TCR beta chain was retrieved from a study of long-term antiretroviral therapy in people with HIV. Study results and limitations: Although diversity increased after ART, it remained lower than in transplant donor controls.

Of note for this clone: Its antigen remains unknown.

The run of the v3.0 immunoSEQ assay was at survey level. The protocol was immunoSEQ multiplex PCR, while the TCRdb copy is restricted to in-frame clones and leaves out a portion. The table records about 17,000 clones, 81% of them present only once. The ends were cut back, 2 bases at V and 2 bases at J, with 12 bases in the middle. Germline CDR1 is SGHNT and CDR2 is YYREEE (reference sequence). The CDR3 has 15 residues. The chain joins TRBV5-4 to TRBJ2-3; D not resolved. The source of this sequence is a man aged 45 to 65 with HIV. Sequencing used unsorted PBMCs, obtained 0.3 years before starting antiretroviral therapy. The CDR3 DNA sequence: TGTGCCAGCAGCTTCGCAGGATTTCTCACAGATACGCAGTATTTT. The encoded protein is CASSFAGFLTDTQYF. Full variable domain (missing parts from reference TRBV5-4 and TRBJ2-3): ETGVTQSPTHLIKTRGQQVTLRCSSQSGHNTVSWYQQALGQGPQFIFQYYREEENGRGNFPPRFSGLQFPNYSSELNVNALELDDSALYLCASSFAGFLTDTQYFGPGTRLTVL.